These T cell receptor beta chains were read from a single sample in a study of shared clonotypes between healthy human individuals. Using immunoSEQ multiplex PCR, the repertoire was profiled, and TCRdb retains in-frame clones only, with some absent. The sample consists of some 96,000 clones, less than 50% of them appearing once. Sequencing was carried out using PBMCs. These receptors were collected from a woman aged 35 to 49 in good health. Some clones in this sample may be carry-over from other donors' samples. The CDR3 runs from the conserved cysteine through the conserved F or W. Each record gives: V gene, D gene, J gene, clone size, CDR3 DNA, CDR3 protein. A D gene is named only where the DNA matches it firmly. Clone size is stated in some rows and not others, as once, few, many or a class when expanded.

v_gene: TRBV28
d_gene: TRBD1
j_gene: TRBJ1-2
abundance: many
CDR3nt: TGTGCCAGCATACGGACAGGGCGCTCTGGCTACACCTTC
CDR3aa: CASIRTGRSGYTF

v_gene: TRBV29-1
d_gene: TRBD1
j_gene: TRBJ2-7
abundance: once
CDR3nt: TGCAGCGTTGCAGGGACAGGGGCGTCCTACGAGCAGTACTTC
CDR3aa: CSVAGTGASYEQYF

v_gene: TRBV4-1
d_gene: TRBD2
j_gene: TRBJ2-7
abundance: many
CDR3nt: TGCGCCAGCAGCCAACGCGGGAGGGAGCACGAGCAGTACTTC
CDR3aa: CASSQRGREHEQYF

v_gene: TRBV30
d_gene: .
j_gene: TRBJ2-3
abundance: .
CDR3nt: TGTGCCTGGAACCCGTTCCCTAGAGGTACAGATACGCAGTATTTT
CDR3aa: CAWNPFPRGTDTQYF

v_gene: TRBV5-1
d_gene: .
j_gene: TRBJ2-2
abundance: .
CDR3nt: TGCGCCAGCAGCTTGTTCCTGATGGCGGGGGAGCTGTTTTTT
CDR3aa: CASSLFLMAGELFF

v_gene: TRBV2
d_gene: .
j_gene: TRBJ2-7
abundance: many
CDR3nt: TGTGCCAGCAAGTCCTACGAGCAGTACTTC
CDR3aa: CASKSYEQYF

v_gene: TRBV28
d_gene: .
j_gene: TRBJ2-7
abundance: many
CDR3nt: TGTGCCAGCAGTTCTACAGGGGACTCTTGGCTCGAGCAGTACTTC
CDR3aa: CASSSTGDSWLEQYF

v_gene: TRBV27
d_gene: TRBD2
j_gene: TRBJ2-7
abundance: few
CDR3nt: TGTGCCAGCAGTGTCCTACTAGCGGGAGGGGATAGCGAGCAGTACTTC
CDR3aa: CASSVLLAGGDSEQYF

v_gene: TRBV7-9
d_gene: .
j_gene: TRBJ1-2
abundance: many
CDR3nt: TGTGCCAGCAGCTTAGCCGGGACCGCATATGGCTACACCTTC
CDR3aa: CASSLAGTAYGYTF

v_gene: TRBV25-1
d_gene: .
j_gene: TRBJ2-7
abundance: .
CDR3nt: TGTGCCAGCAGTGACTCAGGGATTCCTCCCTACGAGCAGTACTTC
CDR3aa: CASSDSGIPPYEQYF

v_gene: TRBV4-3
d_gene: .
j_gene: TRBJ2-5
abundance: many
CDR3nt: TGCGCCAGCAGCCAAGATACTAGCCGCGGCGAGACCCAGTACTTC
CDR3aa: CASSQDTSRGETQYF

v_gene: TRBV19
d_gene: .
j_gene: TRBJ2-7
abundance: few
CDR3nt: TGTGCCAGTAGTATCGGAGGGTCCCAAGCCGAGCAGTACTTC
CDR3aa: CASSIGGSQAEQYF

v_gene: TRBV5-1
d_gene: .
j_gene: TRBJ1-6
abundance: .
CDR3nt: TGCGCCAGCAGCCTGGGGGCAATAAATTCACCCCTCCACTTT
CDR3aa: CASSLGAINSPLHF

v_gene: TRBV7-9
d_gene: .
j_gene: TRBJ2-3
abundance: .
CDR3nt: TGTGCCAGCAGCCATGCGCCCCGGCTAGCCCCAGATACGCAGTATTTT
CDR3aa: CASSHAPRLAPDTQYF

v_gene: TRBV28
d_gene: .
j_gene: TRBJ1-2
abundance: .
CDR3nt: TGTGCCAGCCTCGGCGCGCAGGCCCACTATGGCTACACCTTC
CDR3aa: CASLGAQAHYGYTF

v_gene: TRBV27
d_gene: TRBD1
j_gene: TRBJ2-7
abundance: once
CDR3nt: TGTGCCAGCAGTTTAGGTCCTCCAGGGGGCGTCAGTTACGAGCAGTACTTC
CDR3aa: CASSLGPPGGVSYEQYF